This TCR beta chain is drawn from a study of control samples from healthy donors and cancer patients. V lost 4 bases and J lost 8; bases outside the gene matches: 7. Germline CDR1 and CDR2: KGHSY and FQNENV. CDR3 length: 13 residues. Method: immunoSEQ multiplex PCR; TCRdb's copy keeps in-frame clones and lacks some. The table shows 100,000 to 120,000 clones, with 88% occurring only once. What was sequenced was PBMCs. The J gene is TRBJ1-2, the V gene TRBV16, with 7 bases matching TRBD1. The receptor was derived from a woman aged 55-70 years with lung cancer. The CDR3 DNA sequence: TGTGCCAGCAGCCCTGGACAGGCATCGGGCTACACCTTC. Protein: CASSPGQASGYTF.